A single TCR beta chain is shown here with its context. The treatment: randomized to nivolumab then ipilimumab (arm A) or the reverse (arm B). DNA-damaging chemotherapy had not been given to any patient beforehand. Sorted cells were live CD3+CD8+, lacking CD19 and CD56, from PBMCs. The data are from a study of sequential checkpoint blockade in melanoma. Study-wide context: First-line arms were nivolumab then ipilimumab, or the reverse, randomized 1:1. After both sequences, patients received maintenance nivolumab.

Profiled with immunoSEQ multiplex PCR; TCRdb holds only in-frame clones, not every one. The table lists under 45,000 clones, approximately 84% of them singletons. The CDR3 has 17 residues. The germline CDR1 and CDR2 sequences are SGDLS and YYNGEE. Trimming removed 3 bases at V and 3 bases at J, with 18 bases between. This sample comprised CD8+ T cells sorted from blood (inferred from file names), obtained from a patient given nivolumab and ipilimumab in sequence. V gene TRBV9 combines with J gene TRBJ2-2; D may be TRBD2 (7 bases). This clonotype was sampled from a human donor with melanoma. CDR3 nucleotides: TGTGCCAGCAGCGGGAGGGGGGGACTTCCGGACACCGGGGAGCTGTTTTTT. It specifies CASSGRGGLPDTGELFF.